This TCR beta chain appears in the sequencing data of a study of early T cells in non-severe SARS-CoV-2 infection. Study background: Sequencing targeted bulk RNA from unsorted whole blood, leaving chains unpaired.

Note on this clonotype: Its cognate antigen is unknown.

Each cDNA molecule carried a unique molecular identifier. One entry per CDR3 protein, called by TCRdb with MiXCR from the 5' RACE reads. The sample has about 100,000 distinct CDR3 sequences; about 12% are singletons. Regarding the study as a whole: VDJdb-based annotation leaned toward anti-spike CD8 responses and missed private and CD4 specificities.

V was clipped by 6 bases and J by 6 bases; unmatched bases: 20. The CDR3 is 18 amino acids. Germline CDR1 reads SGHAT; CDR2 reads FQNNGV. The sequenced sample was whole blood. V is TRBV11-2 and J is TRBJ2-3; TRBD2 aligns across 8 bases. This TCR was sampled from an adult who was a healthcare worker with PCR-confirmed SARS-CoV-2 infection or an uninfected control (not recorded which). The CDR3 DNA follows: TGTGCCAGCAGACCTGGGAGAGGCGGGGGGTTTGGAGGCGATACGCAGTATTTT. Amino acid sequence: CASRPGRGGGFGGDTQYF.